The 26 T cell receptor beta chains reported below all come from one sample, sequenced in a study of cytomegalovirus exposure and HLA in healthy donors. The PCR contained 60 Vbeta and 13 Jbeta primers. TCRdb keeps only in-frame clones here, not all; method: immunoSEQ multiplex PCR. The repertoire consists of over 150,000 clones, with 65% to 70% occurring once and the leading ten covering approximately 4.5%. Material: PBMCs. Source of these receptors: a young woman in good health and CMV-seropositive.

The gene calls are TRBV28 and TRBJ1-1; D gene unclear. The germline V gene has CDR1 MDHEN and CDR2 SYDVKM. V dropped 3 bases and J dropped 1 base, with 9 bases sitting between them. This CDR3 is built from 14 residues. In DNA, the CDR3 is TGTGCCAGCAGTTTGGGCAATCGGAACACTGAAGCTTTCTTT. Amino acid sequence: CASSLGNRNTEAFF.

In this sample, this clone turned up a few times. The V and J genes are TRBV7-9 and TRBJ1-1; tentative D call: TRBD1 (5 bases). Germline CDR1 SEHNR, CDR2 FQNEAQ (reference sequence). The ends were cut back, 5 bases at V and 2 bases at J, with 12 bases in the middle. The CDR3 spans 14 residues. CDR3 DNA sequence: TGTGCCAGCAGCAGCGTTACAGGAAACACTGAAGCTTTCTTT. The encoded protein is CASSSVTGNTEAFF.

The gene calls are TRBV19 and TRBJ2-1; 7 bases are a match to TRBD2. Trimming removed 1 base from V and 8 bases from J; junction bases left unmatched: 8. Germline-derived CDR1 and CDR2 are LNHDA and SQIVND (reference sequence). CDR3 size: 15 residues. The CDR3 nucleotides are TGTGCCAGTAGTATAGTGGGGGGAGGGCCCTATGAGCAGTTCTTC. It specifies CASSIVGGGPYEQFF.

The chain carries TRBV6-1 and TRBJ2-3; TRBD2 matches 9 bases. After removal of 6 bases from V and 3 bases from J, the junction contained 7 bases not matched to a gene. CDR1 and CDR2 from the germline V gene are MNHNS and SASEGT. The CDR3 runs to 15 residues. For the CDR3, the DNA is TGTGCCAGCAGCGCCAGAACTAGCGGGACAGATACGCAGTATTTT. Translated, it gives CASSARTSGTDTQYF.

This rearrangement joins TRBV27 to TRBJ2-7, with 10 bases fitting TRBD2. Germline assignment: CDR1 MNHEY and CDR2 SMNVEV (reference sequence). The CDR3 totals 17 residues. Trimming at V came to 4 bases and at J to 3 bases, leaving 12 bases not matched to a gene. In nucleotides, the CDR3 is TGTGCCAGCAGTTCCACCAGCAAAGGACTAGCGGACTACGAGCAGTACTTC. It translates to CASSSTSKGLADYEQYF.

The gene calls are TRBV7-3 and TRBJ2-3; 7 nucleotides match TRBD1. The ends lost 5 bases at V and 10 bases at J; junction bases unmatched: 6. The length of the CDR3 is 12 residues. Per the germline V gene, CDR1 is SGHTA and CDR2 is FQGTGA. CDR3 loop: CASSPTGTAQYF. As DNA, the CDR3 is TGTGCCAGCAGCCCGACCGGGACAGCGCAGTATTTT.

The genes are TRBV5-6 and TRBJ2-7; TRBD1 matches 9 bases. Germline V gene sequence: CDR1 SGHDT, CDR2 YYEEEE. With 1 base clipped from V and 4 bases from J, the junction kept 3 bases outside the gene matches. The CDR3 loop spans 14 amino acids. The CDR3 DNA is TGTGCCAGCAGCTTGACACAGGGGGCTTACGAGCAGTACTTC. Translating it yields CASSLTQGAYEQYF.

This chain joins TRBV28 and TRBJ2-7; the match to TRBD2 covers 10 bases. V shed 5 bases, J shed 0 bases, and the junction held 4 bases outside the gene matches. The CDR3 consists of 15 residues. The germline CDR1 and CDR2 sequences are MDHEN and SYDVKM. The CDR3 region is CASSPGTSDSYEQYF. CDR3 bases: TGTGCCAGCAGTCCGGGGACTAGCGACTCCTACGAGCAGTACTTC.

The chain has TRBV5-6 and TRBJ2-1; 11 nucleotides align to TRBD2. The CDR3 has 18 amino acids. Germline CDR1 SGHDT, CDR2 YYEEEE. Unmatched junction bases numbered 5, after V lost 0 bases and J lost 0 bases. CDR3 protein: CASSLDLAGGPSYNEQFF. The CDR3 DNA is TGTGCCAGCAGCTTGGATCTAGCGGGGGGCCCCTCCTACAATGAGCAGTTCTTC. Variable domain in full (rest from reference TRBV5-6 and TRBJ2-1): DAGVTQSPTHLIKTRGQQVTLRCSPKSGHDTVSWYQQALGQGPQFIFQYYEEEERQRGNFPDRFSGHQFPNYSSELNVNALLLGDSALYLCASSLDLAGGPSYNEQFFGPGTRLTVL.

In regard to this clone: The same CDR3 arises from other DNA sequences in this sample as well. The rearrangement links TRBV30 to TRBJ2-2, with a tentative D call TRBD1 (5 bases). This CDR3 region has 13 residues. Germline V gives CDR1 GTSNPN, CDR2 SVGIG (reference sequence). Trimming took 0 bases from V and 3 from J, leaving 5 bases between them. CDR3 sequence reads: CAWSVGDTGELFF. In nucleotides, the CDR3 is TGTGCCTGGAGTGTAGGGGACACCGGGGAGCTGTTTTTT.

The chain links TRBV12-5 to TRBJ2-7; D is possibly TRBD2 (6 bases). The CDR3 runs to 21 residues. Germline CDR1 LGHNT, CDR2 FRNRAP. V lost 1 base and J 0 bases, leaving 28 bases between the germline ends. The CDR3: CASGLAAPGLTVVCISYEQYF. The CDR3 bases are TGTGCTAGTGGTTTGGCTGCACCGGGACTGACCGTAGTTTGTATCTCCTACGAGCAGTACTTC.

In its sample, this clone was seen a few times. The chain links TRBV6-6 to TRBJ2-7; TRBD1 matches 9 bases. The length of the CDR3 is 14 residues. Germline V lookup: CDR1 MNHNY, CDR2 SVGAGI (reference sequence). The ends lost 4 bases at V and 4 bases at J; junction bases unmatched: 5. In DNA form, the CDR3 reads TGTGCCAGCAGTTCGGCCGGGACAGGGTACGAGCAGTACTTC. Translating it yields CASSSAGTGYEQYF.

J is TRBJ2-3 and V is TRBV11-2; 9 bases are shared with TRBD2. Germline assignment: CDR1 SGHAT and CDR2 FQNNGV. The CDR3 runs to 14 residues. After removal of 5 bases from V and 4 bases from J, the junction contained 4 bases not matched to a gene. For the CDR3, the DNA is TGTGCCAGCAGCCGTAGCGGGAGTGCAGATACGCAGTATTTT. Translating gives CASSRSGSADTQYF. Supplemented by reference TRBV11-2 and TRBJ2-3, the full variable domain reads EAGVAQSPRYKIIEKRQSVAFWCNPISGHATLYWYQQILGQGPKLLIQFQNNGVVDDSQLPKDRFSAERLKGVDSTLKIQPAKLEDSAVYLCASSRSGSADTQYFGPGTRLTVL.

The V gene is TRBV1, the J gene TRBJ1-1. TRBV1 is described as a pseudogene. The CDR3 runs 14 residues. Here the CDR3 DNA reads TGCACCAGCAGCCAAGTTAACGGTACCTTTGAAGCTTTCTTT. Translated: CTSSQVNGTFEAFF.

The gene calls are TRBV4-2 and TRBJ1-1; 8 nucleotides line up with TRBD1. This CDR3 spans 15 amino acids. Germline V gene lookup returns CDR1 LGHNA and CDR2 YNFKEQ. The J segment lost 4 bases and the V segment lost 3 bases, leaving 7 bases of the junction unmatched. The CDR3 protein is CASSHEYTGGTEAFF. CDR3 sequence (DNA): TGTGCCAGCAGCCATGAATACACAGGGGGCACTGAAGCTTTCTTT.

The chain has TRBV5-1 and TRBJ1-1, with D unclear. V gave up 5 bases and J gave up 4 bases, with 15 bases separating them. Germline values: CDR1 SGHRS, CDR2 YFSETQ. This CDR3 has 14 amino acids. For the CDR3, the DNA is TGCGCCAGCAGACTCTTTGCGGGAGGCACTGAAGCTTTCTTT. Protein product: CASRLFAGGTEAFF.

The J gene is TRBJ1-2, the V gene TRBV29-1; D perhaps matches TRBD1 (5 bases). The CDR3 totals 13 residues. Trimming took 4 bases from V and 0 from J, leaving 9 bases between them. The germline CDR1 and CDR2 sequences are SQVTM and ANQGSEA. In DNA, the CDR3 is TGCAGCGTTGTAGGCAGGGCTAACTATGGCTACACCTTC. It yields the protein CSVVGRANYGYTF.

This chain joins TRBV5-8 and TRBJ2-2; no reliable D call. The germline V gene has CDR1 SGHTS and CDR2 YDEGEE. The V and J ends lost 5 bases and 4 bases respectively, with 9 bases between them. This CDR3 contains 13 residues. In DNA, the CDR3 is TGTGCCAGCAGAACCCCGGTCACCGGGGAGCTGTTTTTT. Encoded protein: CASRTPVTGELFF.

There are a few counts of this clone. V is TRBV28 and J is TRBJ2-7; 8 nucleotides align to TRBD2. The germline CDR1 and CDR2 sequences are MDHEN and SYDVKM. This CDR3 has 16 amino acids. With 2 bases clipped from V and 4 bases from J, the junction kept 10 bases outside the gene matches. DNA of the CDR3: TGTGCCAGCAGTTTAATTACATCGGGAGGGAGTTACGAGCAGTACTTC. It translates to CASSLITSGGSYEQYF.

This sequence joins TRBV27 and TRBJ1-2; 8 bases are a match to TRBD1. The CDR3 has 13 amino acids. After removal of 8 bases from V and 9 bases from J, the junction contained 11 bases not matched to a gene. Germline V gene sequence: CDR1 MNHEY, CDR2 SMNVEV (reference sequence). This CDR3 is CASGQGKGFSYTF. The CDR3 coding sequence is TGTGCCAGCGGACAGGGCAAGGGGTTTAGCTACACCTTC.

A few counts support this clone. The J gene is TRBJ2-5, the V gene TRBV4-3, with 8 nucleotides matching TRBD2. The junction had 10 bases not matched to a gene; V was cut back by 0 bases and J by 1 base. The CDR3 is made up of 18 amino acids. CDR1 is LGHNA, CDR2 YSLEER, per germline. This CDR3 reads CASSQDHRTSGTQETQYF. The CDR3 nucleotides are TGCGCCAGCAGCCAAGATCATCGCACTAGCGGAACCCAAGAGACCCAGTACTTC.

V gene TRBV5-1 combines with J gene TRBJ2-5; tentatively, D is TRBD1 (7 bases). The germline V gene encodes CDR1 SGHRS and CDR2 YFSETQ. V lost 4 bases and J lost 11, with 21 bases in between. The length of the CDR3 is 14 residues. The CDR3 sequence is CASSGGTALREQYF. The CDR3 nucleotides read TGCGCCAGCAGCGGCGGGACAGCTCTGAGGGAGCAGTACTTC.

V is TRBV27 and J is TRBJ1-5; weak D call: TRBD1 (5 bases). Trimming cost V 3 bases and J 4 bases, with 13 bases left between them. This CDR3 region has 15 residues. Germline V gene sequence: CDR1 MNHEY, CDR2 SMNVEV (reference sequence). The CDR3 DNA reads as TGTGCCAGCAGTTTTCAGGGCGGTCTAAATCAGCCCCAGCATTTT. It translates to CASSFQGGLNQPQHF.

The chain couples TRBV11-2 to TRBJ2-5; TRBD1 agrees at 9 bases. The CDR3 spans 14 residues. Germline lookup yields CDR1 SGHAT and CDR2 FQNNGV. V lost 3 bases, J lost 3 bases, and 2 bases stayed unmatched. The CDR3 is CASSLGQGKETQYF. The CDR3, as DNA: TGTGCCAGCAGCTTGGGACAGGGAAAAGAGACCCAGTACTTC.

The rearrangement joins TRBV4-2 to TRBJ2-1, with D possibly matching TRBD1 (6 bases). The CDR3 runs 16 residues. V was cut by 3 bases and J by 1 base, with 13 bases left in between. Germline loops: CDR1 LGHNA, CDR2 YNFKEQ. CDR3 loop: CASSHITGFSYNEQFF. The CDR3 DNA reads as TGTGCCAGCAGCCATATAACAGGGTTTTCCTACAATGAGCAGTTCTTC.

The chain uses TRBV4-1 and TRBJ2-7, with TRBD2 as a possible D gene (5 bases). The CDR3 has 17 residues. Per the germline V gene, CDR1 is MGHRA and CDR2 is YSYEKL. Trimming cost V 0 bases and J 2 bases, with 17 bases left between them. The CDR3 spells CASSQEEKVAGTYEQYF. CDR3 DNA: TGCGCCAGCAGCCAAGAGGAAAAAGTTGCCGGGACCTACGAGCAGTACTTC.